The 2 T cell receptor beta chains in this list originate from one sample, sequenced in a study of prognosis after radiotherapy for stage I lung cancer. Two rounds of multiplex PCR amplified TCR beta CDR3 from genomic DNA. Initially, in first-round PCR, primers specific to each TRBV and TRBJ gene were used. Using its own MiXCR run on the multiplex PCR reads, TCRdb lists one record per CDR3 protein. Here the sample spans about 25,000 distinct CDR3 sequences, about 34% being singletons. The sample in question was PBMCs, obtained before or after stereotactic body radiation therapy (not recorded which). The receptors here all came from a donor aged 50 or older with non-small cell lung cancer.

In regard to this clonotype: The junction and the germline gene differ at one end; a read error may be behind it. The chain carries TRBV10-3 and TRBJ2-2; 10 bases are a match to TRBD2. Germline V gene lookup returns CDR1 ENHRY and CDR2 SYGVKD. The CDR3 covers 16 residues. CDR3 protein: CAISGSLAGETGEPLF. As DNA, the CDR3 is TGTGCCATCAGTGGAAGCCTAGCGGGAGAAACCGGGGAGCCGCTTTTT.

This clonotype appeared once. The V gene is TRBV20-1, the J gene TRBJ1-6, with D possibly matching TRBD1 (5 bases). From germline, CDR1 is DFQATT and CDR2 SNEGSKA (reference sequence). This CDR3 has 17 residues. V gave up 3 bases and J gave up 0 bases, with 15 bases separating them. The CDR3 region is CSARGIQESSYNSPLHF. The CDR3 coding sequence is TGCAGTGCTAGGGGGATACAGGAGAGCTCCTATAATTCACCCCTCCACTTT.